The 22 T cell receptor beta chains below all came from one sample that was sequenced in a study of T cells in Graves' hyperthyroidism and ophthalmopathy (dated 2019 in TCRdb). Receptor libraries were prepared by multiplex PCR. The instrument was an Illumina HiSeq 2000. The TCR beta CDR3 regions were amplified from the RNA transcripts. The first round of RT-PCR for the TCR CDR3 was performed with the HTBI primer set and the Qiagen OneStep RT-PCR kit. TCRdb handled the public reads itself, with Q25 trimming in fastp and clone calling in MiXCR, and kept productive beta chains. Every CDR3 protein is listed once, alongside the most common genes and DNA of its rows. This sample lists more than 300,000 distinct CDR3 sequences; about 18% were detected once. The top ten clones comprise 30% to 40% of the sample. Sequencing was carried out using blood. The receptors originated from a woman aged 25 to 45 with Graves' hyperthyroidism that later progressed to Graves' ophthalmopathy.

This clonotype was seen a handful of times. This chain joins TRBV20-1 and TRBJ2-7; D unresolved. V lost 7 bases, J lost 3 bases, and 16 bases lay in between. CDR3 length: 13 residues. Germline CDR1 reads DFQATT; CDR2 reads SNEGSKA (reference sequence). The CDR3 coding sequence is TGCAGTGGCCGCGCTGGCGACCTCTACGAGCAGTACTTC. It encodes CSGRAGDLYEQYF.

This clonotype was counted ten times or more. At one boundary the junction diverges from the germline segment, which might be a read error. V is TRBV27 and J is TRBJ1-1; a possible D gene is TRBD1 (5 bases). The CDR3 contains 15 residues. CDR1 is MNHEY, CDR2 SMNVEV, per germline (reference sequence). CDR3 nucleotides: TGTGCCAGTAGTTTAACCGCAAGGGGTTGGACTGAAGCTTTCTTT. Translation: CASSLTARGWTEAFF.

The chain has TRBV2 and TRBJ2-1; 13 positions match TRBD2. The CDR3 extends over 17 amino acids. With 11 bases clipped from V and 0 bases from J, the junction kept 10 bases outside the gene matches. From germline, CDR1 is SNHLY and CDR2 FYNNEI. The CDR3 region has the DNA TGTGCCGTTGGGGGACTAGCGGGACACCGCTCCTACAATGAGCAGTTCTTC. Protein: CAVGGLAGHRSYNEQFF.

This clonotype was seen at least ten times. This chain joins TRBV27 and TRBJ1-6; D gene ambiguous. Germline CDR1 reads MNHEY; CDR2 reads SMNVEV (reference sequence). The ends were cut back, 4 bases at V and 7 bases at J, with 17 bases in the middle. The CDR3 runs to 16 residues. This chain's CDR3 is CASSSQVVGINSPLHF. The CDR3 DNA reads TGTGCCAGCAGTTCCCAAGTAGTCGGGATCAATTCACCCCTCCACTTT.

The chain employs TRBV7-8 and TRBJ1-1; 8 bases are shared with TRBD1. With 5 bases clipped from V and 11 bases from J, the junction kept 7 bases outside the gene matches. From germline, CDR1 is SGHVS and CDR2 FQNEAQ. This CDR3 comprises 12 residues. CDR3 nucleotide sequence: TGTGCCAGCAGCCCCCGGACAGGGAGGGCTTTCTTT. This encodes CASSPRTGRAFF.

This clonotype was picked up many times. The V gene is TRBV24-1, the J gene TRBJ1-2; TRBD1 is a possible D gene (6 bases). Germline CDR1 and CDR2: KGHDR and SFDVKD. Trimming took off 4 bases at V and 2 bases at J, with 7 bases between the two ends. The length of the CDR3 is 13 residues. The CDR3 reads CATSDQGNYGYTF. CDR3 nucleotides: TGTGCCACCAGTGACCAGGGGAACTATGGCTACACCTTC.

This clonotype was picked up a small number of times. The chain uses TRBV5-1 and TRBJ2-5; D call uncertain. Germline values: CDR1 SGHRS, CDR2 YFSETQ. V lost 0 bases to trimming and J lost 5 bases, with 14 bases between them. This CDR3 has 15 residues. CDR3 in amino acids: CASSLDSNNRETQYF. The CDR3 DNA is TGCGCCAGCAGCTTGGACTCGAATAACCGGGAGACCCAGTACTTC.

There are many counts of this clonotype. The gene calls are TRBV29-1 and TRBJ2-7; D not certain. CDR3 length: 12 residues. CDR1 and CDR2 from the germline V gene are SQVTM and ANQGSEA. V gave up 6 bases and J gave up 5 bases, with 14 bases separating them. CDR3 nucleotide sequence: TGCAGCGTCGTAAACCTACAGAACGAGCAGTACTTC. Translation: CSVVNLQNEQYF.

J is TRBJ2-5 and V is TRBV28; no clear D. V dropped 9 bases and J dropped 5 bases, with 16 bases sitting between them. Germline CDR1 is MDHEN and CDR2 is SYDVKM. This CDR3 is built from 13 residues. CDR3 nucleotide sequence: TGTGCCAGTAACTGGCTGGCTGGGGAGACCCAGTACTTC. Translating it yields CASNWLAGETQYF.

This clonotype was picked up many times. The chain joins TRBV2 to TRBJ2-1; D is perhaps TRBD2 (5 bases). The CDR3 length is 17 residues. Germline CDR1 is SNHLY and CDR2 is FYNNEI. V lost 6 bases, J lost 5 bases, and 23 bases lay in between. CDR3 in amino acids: CASSLARNPPPDNEQFF. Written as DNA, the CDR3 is TGTGCCAGCAGCCTAGCTAGAAACCCTCCCCCCGACAATGAGCAGTTCTTC.

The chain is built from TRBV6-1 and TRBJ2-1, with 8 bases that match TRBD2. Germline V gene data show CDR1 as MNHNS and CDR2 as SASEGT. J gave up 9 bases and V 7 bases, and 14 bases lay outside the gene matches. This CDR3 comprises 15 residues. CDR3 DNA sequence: TGTGCCAGCACCCAATGGAGCGGGAGCTTGAGTGAGCAGTTCTTC. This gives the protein CASTQWSGSLSEQFF.

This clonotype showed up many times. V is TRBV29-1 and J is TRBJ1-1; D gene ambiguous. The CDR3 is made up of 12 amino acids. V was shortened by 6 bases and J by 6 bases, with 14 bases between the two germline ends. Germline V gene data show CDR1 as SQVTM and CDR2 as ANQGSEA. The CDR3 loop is CSVGILRAEAFF. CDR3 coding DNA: TGCAGCGTAGGGATACTAAGGGCTGAAGCTTTCTTT.

DNA of the CDR3: TGTGCCACCAGTGATTTTGATCAGCCCCAGCATTTT. The encoded protein is CATSDFDQPQHF. V and J are TRBV24-1 and TRBJ1-5; D not certain. Germline CDR1 KGHDR, CDR2 SFDVKD. Between the trimmed V and J ends, which lost 1 base and 5 bases, there was a span of 2 bases. CDR3 size: 12 residues.

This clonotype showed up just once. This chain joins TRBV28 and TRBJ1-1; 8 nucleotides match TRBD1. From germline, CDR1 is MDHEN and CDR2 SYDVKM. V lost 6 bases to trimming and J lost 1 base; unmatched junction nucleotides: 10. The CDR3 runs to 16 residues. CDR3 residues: CASSSGTGRGNTEAFF. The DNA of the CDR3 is TGTGCCAGCAGCTCCGGGACAGGCCGCGGGAACACTGAAGCTTTCTTT.

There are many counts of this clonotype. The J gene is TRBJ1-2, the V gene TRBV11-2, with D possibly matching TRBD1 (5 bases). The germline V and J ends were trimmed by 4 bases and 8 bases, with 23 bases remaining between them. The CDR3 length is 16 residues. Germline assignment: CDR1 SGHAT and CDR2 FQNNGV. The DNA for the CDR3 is TGTGCCAGCAGCTCGACCCGGGACGGTGGGATTCGAGGCTACACCTTC. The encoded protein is CASSSTRDGGIRGYTF.

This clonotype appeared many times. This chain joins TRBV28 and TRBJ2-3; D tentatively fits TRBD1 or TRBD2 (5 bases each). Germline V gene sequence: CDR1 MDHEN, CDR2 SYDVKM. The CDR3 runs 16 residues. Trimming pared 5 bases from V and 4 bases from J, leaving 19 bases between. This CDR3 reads CASSPGPRGLSDTQYF. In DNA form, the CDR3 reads TGTGCCAGCAGTCCAGGACCCCGGGGCCTATCAGATACGCAGTATTTT.

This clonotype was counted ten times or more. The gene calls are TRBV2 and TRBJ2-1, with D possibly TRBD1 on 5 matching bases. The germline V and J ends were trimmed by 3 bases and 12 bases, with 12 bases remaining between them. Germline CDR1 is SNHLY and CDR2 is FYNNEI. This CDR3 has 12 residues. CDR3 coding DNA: TGTGCCAGCAGTGATGGGCAGGGCAGGCAGTTCTTC. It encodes CASSDGQGRQFF.

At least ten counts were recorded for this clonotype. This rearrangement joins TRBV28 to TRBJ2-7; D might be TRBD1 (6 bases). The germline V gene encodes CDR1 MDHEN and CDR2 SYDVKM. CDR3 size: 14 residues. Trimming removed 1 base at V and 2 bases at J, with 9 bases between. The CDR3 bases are TGTGCCAGCAGTTTATTTGGGGGCCCCTACGAGCAGTACTTC. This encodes CASSLFGGPYEQYF.

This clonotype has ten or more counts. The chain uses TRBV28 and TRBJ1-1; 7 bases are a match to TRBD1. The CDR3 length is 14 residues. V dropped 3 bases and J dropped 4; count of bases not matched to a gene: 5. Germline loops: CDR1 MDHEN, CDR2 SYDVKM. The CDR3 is CASSLLTGVTEAFF. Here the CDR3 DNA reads TGTGCCAGCAGTTTGTTAACAGGGGTCACTGAAGCTTTCTTT.

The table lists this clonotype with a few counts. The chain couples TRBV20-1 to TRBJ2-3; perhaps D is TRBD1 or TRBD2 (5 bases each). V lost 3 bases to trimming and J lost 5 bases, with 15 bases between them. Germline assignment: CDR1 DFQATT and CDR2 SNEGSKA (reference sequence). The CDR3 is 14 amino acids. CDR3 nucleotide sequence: TGCAGTGCTAGCTCGGGACCTCTGGGAGATACGCAGTATTTT. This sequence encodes CSASSGPLGDTQYF.

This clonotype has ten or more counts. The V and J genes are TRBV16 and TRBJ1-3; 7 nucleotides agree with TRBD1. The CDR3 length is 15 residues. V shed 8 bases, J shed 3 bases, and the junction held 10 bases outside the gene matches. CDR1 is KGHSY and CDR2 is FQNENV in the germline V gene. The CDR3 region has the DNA TGTGCCAGCTCCCGGGACAGATGGATTGGAAACACCATATATTTT. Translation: CASSRDRWIGNTIYF.

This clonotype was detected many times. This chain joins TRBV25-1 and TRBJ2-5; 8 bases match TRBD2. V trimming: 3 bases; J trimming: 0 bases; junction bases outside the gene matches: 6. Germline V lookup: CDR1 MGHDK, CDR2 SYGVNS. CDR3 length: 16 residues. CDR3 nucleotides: TGTGCCAGCAGTGAGGGAGGCGGGAGGTACCAAGAGACCCAGTACTTC. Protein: CASSEGGGRYQETQYF.